This T cell receptor (beta chain) was observed in a study of cytomegalovirus exposure and HLA in healthy donors (dated by TCRdb to 2016 to 2017). Broadly, across the study: In an earlier analysis of under 600 of the donors, about 270 Gb of sequence data and 90 million to 120 million unique TCR beta sequences from some 170 million T cells were reported. In an earlier analysis of a few hundred of the donors, high-throughput TCR beta sequencing was used to judge whether each TCR beta V gene segment behaved as functional or pseudogenic. Roughly 5 DR-DQ haplotypes were handled as single units for association and clustering, since linkage in the cohort was strong. On average, roughly 250,000 unique TCR beta nucleotide sequences were sequenced per donor among some 420 genotyped donors of the cohort, with roughly 18% of those sequences being non-productive. Alongside the repertoire data, information on donor age, sex, ethnicity and CMV serostatus was compiled. HLA typing included class I and class II loci at four-digit resolution. The study was designed to test whether signatures of past pathogen exposure could be identified by cataloging public T cell receptors. A later genetic analysis used genome-wide SNP genotypes for about 55% of the 666 donors, treating that subset as a discovery cohort. The study used immunosequencing to profile the T cell repertoires of around 600 subjects and linked those repertoires to cytomegalovirus serostatus. A later analysis re-analyzed previously published TCR beta repertoires from 600 to 850 donors and added high-resolution HLA genotyping to study TCR occurrence patterns. An early release covering 550 to 700 HLA-typed donors comprised about 300 gigabases of sequencing data and around 80 million unique TCR sequences. Of the approximately 400 genotyped donors, roughly 80% were placed in the genetic ancestry cluster associated with self-reported Caucasian donors. To predict cytomegalovirus infection status, the study combined high-throughput TCR immunosequencing, statistical association of individual TCRs with disease status, and machine learning. Along with the roughly 610-subject first cohort, a separate validation cohort of 120 different subjects was used. Rather than drawing on any new phenotypic data, the later analysis identified candidate immune exposures from TCR beta sequences and the way those sequences occurred across donors. Every repertoire in the discovery cohort had been generated on one and the same sequencing platform. The number of donors typed differed by locus, with roughly 620-630 for A, B, C, DRB1 and DQB1, approximately 500 for DQA1, about 610 for DPA1, and around 460 for DPB1. What the research found in general, with its limitations: Because counts were too low, more than 15 rarely observed V segments, including chromosome 9 orphons, were excluded from the earlier analysis of roughly 580 of the donors. In the study, around 150 TCR beta chains were listed as associated with cytomegalovirus. Strong co-occurrence of HLA alleles, especially DR and DQ, made assigning TCR associations to individual alleles difficult. The authors suggested that the approach could potentially be generalized to other disease states and immunological phenotypes. A further reported finding was that TCR beta sequences accurately predicted the HLA-A and HLA-B alleles for most subjects in the first cohort. According to a later genetic analysis, donors in an Asian-associated ancestry cluster had fewer N-insertions in productive TCRs than the approximately 610-donor mean. In an earlier analysis of some 500 of the donors, most TCR beta V segments were observed in productive rearrangements about 87% or about 30% of the time, broadly matching IMGT annotations. Several of the top co-occurrence clusters appeared to be linked to parvovirus B19, influenza, CMV and Epstein-Barr virus, according to a later analysis. Because HLA typing was unavailable for some donors at each locus, only the typed subset was used in association tests. A later analysis found that HLA-associated TCR beta chains were more clonally expanded and had lower generation probabilities than equally common non-associated chains. Cytomegalovirus status was reported to be diagnosed by the classifier with high specificity and sensitivity in both the original and validation cohorts. An association between a missense DCLRE1C variant and V-gene and J-gene trimming of TCR beta chains was found in a later genetic analysis and replicated in an independent cohort. Most CMV-associated TCR beta chains appeared to be HLA-restricted in a later analysis, and the HLA associations seemed to be driven largely by CMV exposure. Because the 87-base-pair reads could not distinguish some IMGT-functional V segments, including TRBV6-2 and TRBV6-3, those segments were excluded. Most TCR sequences were observed very rarely across donors, whereas some public TCRs were present in many individuals. Correlated functional status among segregating V segments might be attributable to linkage disequilibrium, but an unknown experimental factor could not be ruled out. A few of the identified cytomegalovirus-associated TCR beta chains were confirmed in vitro to be specific for cytomegalovirus antigens. The cohort was sequenced for TCR beta chains only, and without alpha or paired-chain data the features that could be detected were limited. In a later analysis, TCR association rates were found to vary across HLA loci, with the most associated TCRs seen for DRB1 alleles and the fewest for HLA-C alleles. A cluster of highly shared sequence variants was judged likely to be a technical artifact of the sequencing pipeline. At a false discovery rate of 0.05, a later analysis linked around 17,000 TCR beta sequences to specific HLA alleles. Immune exposure information for the cohort was limited to CMV serostatus. Presence/absence analyses assumed roughly uniform sequencing depth across donors, an assumption that may not hold.

Libraries were built with the immunoSEQ multiplex PCR assay. For the multiplex PCR, a mixture combining 60 forward primers for TCR Vbeta segments and 13 reverse primers for TCR Jbeta segments was used. A multiplex PCR assay on genomic DNA amplified the CDR3 region of rearranged TCR beta genes. On the Illumina HiSeq System, the amplified TCR beta libraries were sequenced as 87-base-pair reads. As for the authors' bioinformatics: A later analysis counted about 80 million unique TCR beta chains across the 666 repertoires, and some 11 million of these chains were shared by at least two donors. Raw reads were error-corrected and collapsed into unique sequences by a nearest-neighbor algorithm in which closely related sequences were merged to remove PCR and sequencing errors. To assign V, D and J gene segments, CDR3 sequences were aligned to IMGT reference sequences. For a sequence to be retained, a match of at least six nucleotides to both a V gene segment and a J gene segment was required. A rearrangement counted as productive if the CDR3 had no stop codons and remained in frame with V and J, and every other rearrangement counted as non-productive. Following IMGT convention, CDR3 was defined as the stretch from the second conserved V-encoded cysteine to the conserved J-encoded phenylalanine. Sequences without an unambiguous match to a single V gene segment were excluded from the earlier analysis of a few hundred of the donors. An earlier analysis of over 450 of the donors classified V segments as functional when productive rearrangements were above 56.7% and as segregating when the standard deviation between donors was above 5%. To diagnose cytomegalovirus status from the catalog of TCR beta chain sequences, a statistical classification framework was built. In a later analysis, V and J genes were assigned by comparing TCR nucleotide sequences against IMGT/GENE-DB human TR gene sequences. A later analysis assigned CDR3 sequences and most-parsimonious VDJ recombination scenarios with the TCRdist pipeline. In a later analysis, every TCR beta chain was defined by the combination of its CDR3 amino acid sequence and its V-gene family, and reads without a unique V-gene family were dropped. As a way to deal with suspected cross-contamination and a sequencing artifact, a later analysis dropped 500 to 700 nucleotide sequences that were highly shared and had low generation probability. For each public chain, a later analysis derived a clonal expansion index from normalized ranks of inferred template counts within each repertoire. Generation probabilities in a later analysis came from a VDJ recombination model fitted to out-of-frame rearrangements, and those results were checked against IGoR. In a later analysis, hypergeometric tests were used to score TCR-TCR, TCR-HLA and TCR-CMV co-occurrence, with a repertoire-size bias correction applied to TCR pairs. False discovery rates were estimated in a later analysis by permuting HLA or CMV assignments 20 times. In a later analysis, co-occurring TCRs were grouped with DBSCAN, and TCRdist sequence similarity was added when clustering was performed within HLA-allele-positive subsets. Repertoires with fewer than 30,000 or more than 120,000 public chains, plus five repertoires with anomalous nucleotide sharing, were excluded from co-occurrence clustering. TCRdb took over this immuneACCESS table, retaining in-frame rearrangements with V and J assigned. Such tables are incomplete; in checked studies, under half of the missing clones stem from an unresolved V gene, and the remainder is unexplained. That table furnishes V, J and clone size, whereas the DNA furnished D and trimming. The sample table includes 95,000 to 110,000 clones. The top ten clonotypes cover less than 4.5% of the sample.

From the cysteine up to the phenylalanine, the CDR3 has a length of 14 residues. Solely the CDR3 DNA is kept, with 42 bases framed from the first base. Between the V and J ends, shortened by 4 bases and 4 bases respectively, the junction contains 14 bases. The germline V gene sets CDR1 to MNHEY and CDR2 to SVGAGI. In the case of this clone: Its antigen remains undetermined.

The cohort comprised 666 healthy bone marrow donors. Cohort members were all nominally healthy when sampled, although unrecorded immune exposures were likely present. The donor tested CMV seronegative, placing the donor among the approximately 400 seronegative members of the cohort. Every donor gave a peripheral blood sample, and the peripheral blood mononuclear cells from that sample were used for TCR beta sequencing. Genomic DNA extraction from the blood cell samples was performed with the Qiagen DNeasy Blood Extraction Kit. Input material: PBMCs. The chain is made from TRBV6-5 and TRBJ2-7, with a weak D call of TRBD2 (6 bases match). This TCR derives from a man aged 40-49 years in good health and CMV-seronegative. This receptor has the CDR3 CASSSRGSGYEQYF. The DNA is as follows: TGTGCCAGCAGTTCGCGGGGCAGCGGATACGAGCAGTACTTC.